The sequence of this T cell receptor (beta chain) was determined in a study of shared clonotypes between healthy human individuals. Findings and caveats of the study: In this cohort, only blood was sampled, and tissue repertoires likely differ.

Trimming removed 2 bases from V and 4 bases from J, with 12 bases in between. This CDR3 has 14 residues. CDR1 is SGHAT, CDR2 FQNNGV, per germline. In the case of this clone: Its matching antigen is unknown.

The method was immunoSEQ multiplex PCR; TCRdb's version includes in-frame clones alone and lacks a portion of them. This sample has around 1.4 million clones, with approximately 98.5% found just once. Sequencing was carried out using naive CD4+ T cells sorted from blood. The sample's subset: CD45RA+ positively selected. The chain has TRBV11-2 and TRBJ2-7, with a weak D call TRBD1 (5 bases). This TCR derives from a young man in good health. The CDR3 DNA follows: TGTGCCAGCAGCTTAAATCGACAGCCATACGAGCAGTACTTC. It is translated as CASSLNRQPYEQYF.